The rows below give T cell receptor beta chains drawn from one sample of a study of blood T cell repertoires in COVID-19. The assay was immunoSEQ multiplex PCR, and TCRdb's table has in-frame clones only and misses some. The sample lists 75,000 or so clones, around 78% occurring once. The sample comprised peripheral blood. The receptors come from a woman of 80 years or more with acute or convalescent COVID-19. Both conserved end residues are part of each CDR3. A D gene is named only where the DNA matches it firmly. Clone size appears in some rows only: once, few, many, or a class for an expanded clone.

D | J | V | size | DNA | CDR3
- | TRBJ2-7 | TRBV12-3/TRBV12-4 | once | TGTGCCAGCAGTTTAGCGGGAGGTTCCGAGCAGTACTTC | CASSLAGGSEQYF
- | TRBJ1-1 | TRBV30 | once | TGTGCCTCAGGGGATTCCACTGAAGCTTTCTTT | CASGDSTEAFF
- | TRBJ1-3 | TRBV19 | - | TGTGCCAGTAGTATAGGGAGCCGGAACTCTGGAAACACCATATATTTT | CASSIGSRNSGNTIYF
- | TRBJ2-1 | TRBV7-3 | - | TGTGCCAGCAGCTTATCCCTAGGGGTCCTAAATGAGCAGTTCTTC | CASSLSLGVLNEQFF
TRBD1 | TRBJ1-5 | TRBV20-1 | once | TGCAGTGCTAGTCGGACAGGCTCTGGAAGTCAGCCCCAGCATTTT | CSASRTGSGSQPQHF
- | TRBJ2-5 | TRBV5-1 | - | TGCGCCAGCAGCTTAGGGGTCCAAGAGACCCAGTACTTC | CASSLGVQETQYF
TRBD1 | TRBJ2-6 | TRBV7-2 | - | TGTGCCAGCAGCTTGGGGACAGGGTACGTCCTGACTTTC | CASSLGTGYVLTF
- | TRBJ2-7 | TRBV7-8 | many | TGTGCCAGCAGCTTAAGCCGGCTAGCTATAGACGAGCAGTACTTC | CASSLSRLAIDEQYF
- | TRBJ1-1 | TRBV7-9 | - | TGTGCCAGCAGCCCGTTTACAGGGAACACTGAAGCTTTCTTT | CASSPFTGNTEAFF
- | TRBJ1-5 | TRBV6-4 | - | TGTGCCAGCAGTGACGGCCGCTGTAACGAGGGAAATCAGCCCCAGCATTTT | CASSDGRCNEGNQPQHF
- | TRBJ1-6 | TRBV11-2 | - | TGTGCCAGCAGCTTAGGAGTTAATTCACCCCTCCACTTT | CASSLGVNSPLHF
TRBD1 | TRBJ1-1 | TRBV30 | few | TGTGCCTGGAGTTCAAGACAGGGACCTCGGATGAACACTGAAGCTTTCTTT | CAWSSRQGPRMNTEAFF
- | TRBJ1-1 | TRBV12-3/TRBV12-4 | - | TGTGCCAGCAGCCCTAGTTCCTACACTGAAGCTTTCTTT | CASSPSSYTEAFF
TRBD1 | TRBJ1-1 | TRBV28 | - | TGTGCCAGCAGTCCCGCACAGGGGGCGAAGGGCACTGAAGCTTTCTTT | CASSPAQGAKGTEAFF
- | TRBJ2-7 | TRBV9 | - | TGTGCCAGCAGCGTAGGGGGGGTTCAGCGCGAGCAGTACTTC | CASSVGGVQREQYF
- | TRBJ1-2 | TRBV2 | - | TGTGCCATCGACACCTATGGCTACACCTTC | CAIDTYGYTF
TRBD2 | TRBJ2-2 | TRBV20-1 | few | TGCAGTGCTAGTAGCGGGGGGGCCTCGACCGGGGAGCTGTTTTTT | CSASSGGASTGELFF
TRBD1 | TRBJ1-1 | TRBV19 | - | TGTGCCAGCCTACAGGGGAGGATGAACACTGAAGCTTTCTTT | CASLQGRMNTEAFF
TRBD1 | TRBJ1-6 | TRBV3-1/TRBV3-2 | few | TGTGCCAGCAGCCCCCTCGGACAGGGGTATTCACCCCTCCACTTT | CASSPLGQGYSPLHF
TRBD2 | TRBJ2-3 | TRBV29-1 | - | TGCAGCGTTGTCGGGACTAGCGGGAGTGGCACAGATACGCAGTATTTT | CSVVGTSGSGTDTQYF
TRBD1 | TRBJ1-5 | TRBV7-8 | - | TGTGCCAGCAGCCCTGGGGGACAGGGGGACAATCAGCCCCAGCATTTT | CASSPGGQGDNQPQHF
TRBD1 | TRBJ2-1 | TRBV24-1 | few | TGTGCCACCAGTGGGCCGGACAGGAGCTACAATGAGCAGTTCTTC | CATSGPDRSYNEQFF
- | TRBJ1-1 | TRBV7-3 | - | TGTGCCAGCAGCCCTTCAGGGGCTGGGACTGAAGCTTTCTTT | CASSPSGAGTEAFF
- | TRBJ2-2 | TRBV18 | once | TGTGCCAGCTCAGTATTCCCCGACACCGGGGAGCTGTTTTTT | CASSVFPDTGELFF
TRBD1 | TRBJ2-7 | TRBV19 | - | TGTGCCAGTAGTAGGGACAGGGGCACCTACGAGCAGTACTTC | CASSRDRGTYEQYF
TRBD1 | TRBJ1-2 | TRBV10-3 | - | TGTGCCATCAGTGAGTCCTGGACAGGGAACTATGGCTACACCTTC | CAISESWTGNYGYTF
TRBD2 | TRBJ2-7 | TRBV9 | - | TGTGCCAGCAGCGAGCGGGACTCTATTTACGAGCAGTACTTC | CASSERDSIYEQYF
TRBD2 | TRBJ2-7 | TRBV27 | - | TGTGCCAGCAGTTTCGGGGGGGCTCGCGAGCAGTACTTC | CASSFGGAREQYF
- | TRBJ2-2 | TRBV5-1 | few | TGCGCCAGCAGCAGTGGACAGAAACAGACCGGGGAGCTGTTTTTT | CASSSGQKQTGELFF
- | TRBJ1-3 | TRBV18 | - | TGTGCCAGCTCACCAAGTAGCGACACCATATATTTT | CASSPSSDTIYF
- | TRBJ2-3 | TRBV27 | - | TGTGCCAGCACAAGTTGGGCCTTCGGCACAGATACGCAGTATTTT | CASTSWAFGTDTQYF
- | TRBJ1-1 | TRBV19 | - | TGTGCCAGTACCCTGGTGGGAGGCAAGGACACTGAAGCTTTCTTT | CASTLVGGKDTEAFF
TRBD1 | TRBJ2-7 | TRBV27 | - | TGTGCCAGTTCCCGGGACAGGGATTCCTACGAGCAGTACTTC | CASSRDRDSYEQYF